This T cell receptor beta chain originates from a study of shared T cell receptors in the human thymus. This clone occurred a few times. Per the germline V gene, CDR1 is MDHEN and CDR2 is SYDVKM. This CDR3 region has 17 residues. V lost 3 bases to trimming and J lost 1 base, with 16 bases between them. Profiling relied on immunoSEQ multiplex PCR, and the TCRdb table lists in-frame clones only, not all of them. The sample consists of approximately 580,000 clones, 70% to 80% of them appearing once. The same sample was also studied in work on human thymus T cells. As reported in that work: The sample donors, healthy Finnish infants, were having corrective surgery for congenital heart defects. Thymic tissue was derived from resections collected during corrective heart surgery. Among thymic and blood repertoires, usage of V and J genes appeared biased. Unrelated individuals reportedly shared highly overlapping thymic TCR repertoires.

This clonotype was sampled from a boy in the first two years of life with a congenital heart defect. The sample taken for sequencing was thymocytes. The V call is TRBV28, the J call TRBJ1-3, with D possibly TRBD1 on 5 matching bases. DNA of the CDR3: TGTGCCAGCAGTTTGGACAATTTGGCCAGGTCTGGAAACACCATATATTTT. It encodes CASSLDNLARSGNTIYF.